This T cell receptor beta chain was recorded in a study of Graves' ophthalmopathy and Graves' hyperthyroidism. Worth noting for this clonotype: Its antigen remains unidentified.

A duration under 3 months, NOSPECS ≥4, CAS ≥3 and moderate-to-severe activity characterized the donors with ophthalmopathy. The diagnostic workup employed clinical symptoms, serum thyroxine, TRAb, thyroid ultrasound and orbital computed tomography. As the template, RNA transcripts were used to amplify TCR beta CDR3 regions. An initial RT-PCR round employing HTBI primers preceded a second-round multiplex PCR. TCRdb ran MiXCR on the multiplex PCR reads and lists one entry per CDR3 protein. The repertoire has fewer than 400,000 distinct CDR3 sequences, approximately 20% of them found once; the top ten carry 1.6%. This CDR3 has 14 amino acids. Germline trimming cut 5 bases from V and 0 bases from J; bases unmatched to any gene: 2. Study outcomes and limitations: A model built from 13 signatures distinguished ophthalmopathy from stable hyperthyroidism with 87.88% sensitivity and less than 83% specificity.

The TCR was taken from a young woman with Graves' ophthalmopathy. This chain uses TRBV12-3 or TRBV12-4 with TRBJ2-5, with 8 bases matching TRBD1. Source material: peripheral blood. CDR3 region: CASSGQGHQETQYF. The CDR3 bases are TGTGCCAGCAGTGGACAGGGACACCAAGAGACCCAGTACTTC.